This T cell receptor (beta chain) originates from a study of blood T cell repertoires in COVID-19. Study-wide context: Acute and convalescent COVID-19 specimens originated in the United States, Italy and Spain.

The V gene lost 1 base and the J gene lost 7 bases, with 10 bases spanning the gap. CDR1 is SGHDN and CDR2 is FVKESK in the germline V gene. The CDR3 sequence is 13 residues long. Libraries were prepared by immunoSEQ multiplex PCR; TCRdb keeps only in-frame clonotypes and omits some of them. Among a few hundred thousand clones, approximately 84% were seen once, and the ten largest hold about 3.5%. This clonotype was sampled from a man aged 45-65 years who had recovered from COVID-19. The source material was PBMCs or T cells enriched from blood (not recorded which). V usage is TRBV14 and J usage is TRBJ1-1; tentatively, D is TRBD1 (5 bases). The CDR3 spells CASSQARGGEAFF. As DNA, the CDR3 is TGTGCCAGCAGCCAAGCCCGGGGGGGTGAAGCTTTCTTT.